Following are 28 T cell receptor beta chains from one sample sequenced in a study of blood T cell repertoires in COVID-19. Profiling relied on immunoSEQ multiplex PCR, and the TCRdb table lists in-frame clones only, not all of them. The sample contains approximately 210,000 clones, approximately 90% of which appear only once. Source material: peripheral blood. All receptors derive from a woman in her thirties or forties with acute or convalescent COVID-19.

This clone occurred a few times. The gene calls are TRBV19 and TRBJ2-5, with TRBD1 matching 9 bases. CDR1 is LNHDA and CDR2 is SQIVND in the germline V gene (reference sequence). The V gene end was trimmed by 5 bases and the J gene end by 2 bases; junction bases not matched to a gene: 9. The length of the CDR3 is 16 residues. CDR3 residues: CASSVGTGRRQETQYF. The CDR3 DNA is TGTGCCAGTAGTGTCGGGACAGGGCGGAGGCAAGAGACCCAGTACTTC.

This sequence joins TRBV9 and TRBJ1-5; no clear D gene. The germline V gene encodes CDR1 SGDLS and CDR2 YYNGEE. V shed 2 bases and J shed 3 bases, with 6 bases lying between them. The CDR3 has 13 residues. CDR3 loop: CASSVEDNQPQHF. The DNA for the CDR3 is TGTGCCAGCAGCGTCGAGGACAATCAGCCCCAGCATTTT.

The V and J genes are TRBV11-1 and TRBJ2-2; a weak D match, TRBD1 (6 bases). V was trimmed by 7 bases and J by 4 bases, leaving 19 bases between them. Germline CDR1 SGHAT, CDR2 FQDESV (reference sequence). This CDR3 comprises 16 residues. The CDR3 protein is CASTLQGAFSTGELFF. CDR3 DNA: TGTGCCAGCACCCTACAGGGAGCGTTCAGCACCGGGGAGCTGTTTTTT.

The rearrangement joins TRBV29-1 to TRBJ2-2; D ambiguous. The ends were cut back, 6 bases at V and 2 bases at J, with 4 bases in the middle. The CDR3 length is 11 residues. CDR1 and CDR2 (germline): SQVTM, ANQGSEA. CDR3 sequence reads: CSVYNTGELFF. CDR3 nucleotide sequence: TGCAGCGTCTATAACACCGGGGAGCTGTTTTTT.

V and J are TRBV11-1 and TRBJ1-1, with 7 bases aligning to TRBD1. The germline V gene encodes CDR1 SGHAT and CDR2 FQDESV (reference sequence). With 3 bases clipped from V and 7 bases from J, the junction kept 8 bases outside the gene matches. The CDR3 consists of 14 residues. CDR3 bases: TGTGCCAGCAGCTTTGGGCAGGGGGTGAGTGAAGCTTTCTTT. Its protein product is CASSFGQGVSEAFF. The variable domain in full, with the rest retrieved from reference TRBV11-1 and TRBJ1-1, is EAEVAQSPRYKITEKSQAVAFWCDPISGHATLYWYRQILGQGPELLVQFQDESVVDDSQLPKDRFSAERLKGVDSTLKIQPAELGDSAMYLCASSFGQGVSEAFFGQGTRLTVV.

The rearrangement joins TRBV19 to TRBJ1-2; D unclear. The CDR3 has 12 amino acids. V was cut by 5 bases and J by 8 bases, with 12 bases left in between. CDR1 and CDR2 (germline): LNHDA, SQIVND (reference sequence). CDR3 region: CASSSPAGGYTF. The CDR3 nucleotides are TGTGCCAGTAGTTCCCCGGCGGGGGGCTACACCTTC.

This chain joins TRBV3-1 (or the pseudogene TRBV3-2) and TRBJ1-2; maybe TRBD1 (6 bases). Trimming cost V 2 bases and J 8 bases, with 15 bases left between them. Germline CDR1 LGHDT, CDR2 YNNKEL (reference sequence). The CDR3 contains 14 residues. This CDR3 reads CASSQSRGTGGYTF. The CDR3 DNA reads TGTGCCAGCAGCCAATCGAGGGGGACGGGCGGCTACACCTTC.

The chain employs TRBV6-2 or TRBV6-3 and TRBJ2-7; a weak D match, TRBD1 (5 bases). V was trimmed by 5 bases and J by 0 bases, leaving 8 bases between them. The CDR3 runs to 13 residues. CDR1 is MNHEY and CDR2 is SVGEGT in the germline V gene. The CDR3 region is CASSRTFSYEQYV. The CDR3 region has the DNA TGTGCCAGCAGTCGGACATTCTCCTACGAGCAGTACGTC.

The V and J genes are TRBV18 and TRBJ1-5; the match to TRBD1 covers 7 bases. J was trimmed by 6 bases and V by 6 bases; bases with no gene match: 14. The CDR3 sequence is 16 residues long. Germline V lookup: CDR1 KGHSH, CDR2 LQKENI. DNA of the CDR3: TGTGCCAGCTCCCAAAACCTAGACAGGGTAGGTCAGCCCCAGCATTTT. It encodes CASSQNLDRVGQPQHF.

V gene TRBV5-1 combines with J gene TRBJ2-1, with D perhaps TRBD2 (6 bases). V shed 4 bases and J shed 5 bases, with 16 bases lying between them. The CDR3 loop spans 15 amino acids. CDR1 and CDR2 from the germline V gene are SGHRS and YFSETQ. The CDR3 bases are TGCGCCAGCAGCCCCTCCGGGACTCATCACAATGAGCAGTTCTTC. This sequence encodes CASSPSGTHHNEQFF.

The chain joins TRBV25-1 to TRBJ1-1; perhaps TRBD1 as D (6 bases). The CDR3 spans 14 residues. CDR1 is MGHDK and CDR2 is SYGVNS in the germline V gene. V lost 5 bases and J 1 base, leaving 11 bases between the germline ends. The CDR3 DNA reads TGTGCCAGCAGTCGGACAGCTAGGAACACTGAAGCTTTCTTT. It encodes CASSRTARNTEAFF.

The rearrangement joins TRBV5-6 to TRBJ1-6; 10 bases are shared with TRBD1. The CDR3 is made up of 15 amino acids. Germline V gene sequence: CDR1 SGHDT, CDR2 YYEEEE. V gave up 0 bases and J gave up 8 bases; unmatched junction bases: 2. The chain's CDR3 is CASSLVGQGDSPLHF. In nucleotides, the CDR3 is TGTGCCAGCAGCTTGGTTGGACAGGGGGATTCACCCCTCCACTTT.

The rearrangement joins TRBV27 to TRBJ2-4, with TRBD1 identical over 7 bases. The length of the CDR3 is 20 residues. Looked up from germline, CDR1 is MNHEY and CDR2 is SMNVEV (reference sequence). Losses at the gene ends were 8 bases for V and 0 bases for J; bases not matched to a gene: 22. The CDR3 DNA follows: TGTGCCAGCGGAAGACAGGGTCTGCCCAATATGATGAGAGCCAAAAACATTCAGTACTTC. This gives the protein CASGRQGLPNMMRAKNIQYF.

The chain recombines TRBV27 with TRBJ1-1; 10 nucleotides align to TRBD1. This CDR3 spans 13 amino acids. The germline V gene encodes CDR1 MNHEY and CDR2 SMNVEV (reference sequence). The trim removed 5 bases at V and 6 bases at J, leaving 3 bases unmatched. The CDR3 reads CASSGQGGPEAFF. The CDR3 DNA is TGTGCCAGCAGTGGACAGGGGGGACCTGAAGCTTTCTTT.

The V gene is TRBV21-1, the J gene TRBJ1-5; the DNA was not compared with TRBD1, the D call given in the table. TRBV21-1 is noted as a pseudogene. This CDR3 is 19 amino acids long. The CDR3 bases are TGTGCCAGCAGCGGCTTCGGACAGGGGGGGACCTATAGCAATCAGCCCCAGCATTTT. Its protein is CASSGFGQGGTYSNQPQHF.

The chain couples TRBV19 to TRBJ1-5; D possibly corresponds to TRBD1 (5 bases). The germline CDR1 and CDR2 sequences are LNHDA and SQIVND (reference sequence). V dropped 7 bases and J dropped 5 bases, with 24 bases sitting between them. The CDR3 sequence is 17 residues long. The CDR3 region has the DNA TGTGCCAGTAACTCAAGGGGCGCCCGGGTAGGGTATCAGCCCCAGCATTTT. This sequence encodes CASNSRGARVGYQPQHF.

This rearrangement joins TRBV9 to TRBJ2-2; 10 nucleotides agree with TRBD1. The CDR3 runs 16 residues. The V and J ends lost 1 base and 6 bases, in that order; junction bases with no gene match: 6. Germline V CDR1 and CDR2: SGDLS, YYNGEE. CDR3 in amino acids: CASSVLGQGKPGELFF. The DNA of the CDR3 is TGTGCCAGCAGCGTATTGGGACAGGGGAAACCCGGGGAGCTGTTTTTT.

The genes are TRBV4-1 and TRBJ2-7; 8 bases line up with TRBD2. V lost 1 base, J lost 6 bases, and 5 bases stayed unmatched. The CDR3 runs 14 residues. Germline CDR1 MGHRA, CDR2 YSYEKL. Here the CDR3 DNA reads TGCGCCAGCAGCCAAGCTGGGACTAGTAGCGAGCAGTACGTC. Translated, it gives CASSQAGTSSEQYV.

The chain couples TRBV4-1 to TRBJ2-5; D uncertain. Between the trimmed V and J ends, which lost 0 bases and 7 bases, there was a span of 6 bases. This CDR3 contains 12 residues. The germline gives CDR1 MGHRA, CDR2 YSYEKL. CDR3 residues: CASSQDSLTQYF. The CDR3 DNA reads as TGCGCCAGCAGCCAAGACTCCTTGACCCAGTACTTC.

V is TRBV5-1 and J is TRBJ2-1; 13 bases agree with TRBD2. The CDR3 runs to 14 residues. CDR1 and CDR2 (germline): SGHRS, YFSETQ. The J segment lost 8 bases and the V segment lost 9 bases, leaving 8 bases of the junction unmatched. Here the CDR3 reads CATQLAGGSHEQFF. The CDR3 region has the DNA TGCGCCACCCAACTAGCGGGGGGGTCTCATGAGCAGTTCTTC. The variable domain in full, with the rest retrieved from reference TRBV5-1 and TRBJ2-1, is KAGVTQTPRYLIKTRGQQVTLSCSPISGHRSVSWYQQTPGQGLQFLFEYFSETQRNKGNFPGRFSGRQFSNSRSEMNVSTLELGDSALYLCATQLAGGSHEQFFGPGTRLTVL.

The chain employs TRBV14 and TRBJ2-5; TRBD1 agrees at 9 bases. The V and J ends lost 5 bases and 8 bases, in that order; junction bases with no gene match: 9. CDR1 SGHDN and CDR2 FVKESK come from the germline V gene. The CDR3 is 14 amino acids. CDR3 loop: CASSDRGLRDTQYF. CDR3 DNA sequence: TGTGCCAGCAGCGACAGGGGGTTGAGAGATACCCAGTACTTC.

The V call is TRBV27, the J call TRBJ1-1; 7 bases match TRBD1. This CDR3 contains 14 residues. The V and J ends lost 3 bases and 7 bases, in that order; junction bases with no gene match: 8. The germline V gene encodes CDR1 MNHEY and CDR2 SMNVEV (reference sequence). CDR3 nucleotide sequence: TGTGCCAGCAGTTTCGGCAGGGGGTGGGGTGAAGCTTTCTTT. Protein: CASSFGRGWGEAFF.

V usage is TRBV10-3 and J usage is TRBJ1-1; 7 nucleotides line up with TRBD1. With V trimmed by 2 bases and J by 4 bases, 4 bases remained unmatched. The CDR3 covers 14 residues. Germline CDR1 reads ENHRY; CDR2 reads SYGVKD. This chain's CDR3 is CAISERQGGTEAFF. The DNA of the CDR3 is TGTGCCATCAGTGAGAGACAGGGTGGCACTGAAGCTTTCTTT.

The CDR3 DNA reads as TGTGCCAGCAGCCCTATCCTCCCCCGTCAATATGGCTACACCTTC. Residues: CASSPILPRQYGYTF. This rearrangement joins TRBV11-2 to TRBJ1-2; no firm D call. CDR3 length: 15 amino acids. Germline assignment: CDR1 SGHAT and CDR2 FQNNGV. The V end was cut by 5 bases, the J end by 5 bases, with 18 bases between. Full variable domain (missing parts from reference TRBV11-2 and TRBJ1-2): EAGVAQSPRYKIIEKRQSVAFWCNPISGHATLYWYQQILGQGPKLLIQFQNNGVVDDSQLPKDRFSAERLKGVDSTLKIQPAKLEDSAVYLCASSPILPRQYGYTFGSGTRLTVV.

The chain has TRBV10-1 and TRBJ2-1, with D possibly being TRBD1 (6 bases). Trimming cost V 2 bases and J 6 bases, with 11 bases left between them. The length of the CDR3 is 14 residues. CDR1 and CDR2 (germline): WNHNN, SYGVQD (reference sequence). CDR3 nucleotide sequence: TGCGCCAGCAGTGAGACAGGGATGGGCAATGAGCAGTTCTTC. Its translation is CASSETGMGNEQFF.

The CDR3 loop is CASSFLAVGGTDTQYF. The CDR3 DNA reads TGTGCCAGCAGTTTCTTAGCGGTGGGGGGCACAGATACGCAGTATTTT. The chain combines TRBV27 with TRBJ2-3, with D possibly being TRBD2 (6 bases). Trimming removed 3 bases from V and 1 base from J, with 14 bases in between. The CDR3 length is 16 residues. Germline assignment: CDR1 MNHEY and CDR2 SMNVEV (reference sequence).

The chain carries TRBV5-1 and TRBJ2-3; TRBD2 agrees at 9 bases. This CDR3 has 16 residues. The V segment lost 0 bases and the J segment 2 bases; nucleotides outside the gene matches: 4. The V gene's germline CDR1 is SGHRS and CDR2 YFSETQ. The CDR3 protein is CASSLGAGGYTDTQYF. For the CDR3, the DNA is TGCGCCAGCAGCTTGGGAGCGGGAGGATACACAGATACGCAGTATTTT.

The chain recombines TRBV3-1 (or the pseudogene TRBV3-2) with TRBJ2-3; D call uncertain. CDR3 length: 15 residues. The V gene's germline CDR1 is LGHDT and CDR2 YNNKEL (reference sequence). The V and J ends lost 1 base and 2 bases respectively, with 10 bases between them. CDR3 sequence reads: CASSQVPGITDTQYF. The CDR3 DNA sequence: TGTGCCAGCAGCCAAGTCCCGGGTATCACAGATACGCAGTATTTT.